A single sample gave rise to the 5 T cell receptor beta chains below, sequenced in a study of blood T cell repertoires in COVID-19. This table comes from immunoSEQ multiplex PCR, and its TCRdb copy is limited to in-frame clones, with some not included. The data contain fewer than 40,000 clones, 89% of them seen just once; the ten biggest clones take up 6% to 7%. Sequencing was performed on peripheral blood. The origin of the receptors is a human donor in a cohort sampled during active COVID-19.

This chain joins TRBV6-5 and TRBJ2-2; a weak D match, TRBD1 (5 bases). The germline V and J ends were trimmed by 2 bases and 1 base, with 11 bases remaining between them. The CDR3 sequence is 16 residues long. Germline V gene sequence: CDR1 MNHEY, CDR2 SVGAGI. CDR3 sequence: CASSYLSTVNTGELFF. The CDR3 DNA reads as TGTGCCAGCAGTTACCTCTCGACAGTGAACACCGGGGAGCTGTTTTTT.

This chain uses TRBV5-6 with TRBJ2-7; TRBD2 matches at 8 bases. V shed 3 bases, J shed 0 bases, and the junction held 14 bases outside the gene matches. Germline V CDR1 and CDR2: SGHDT, YYEEEE. There are 18 residues in the CDR3. CDR3 nucleotides: TGTGCCAGCAGCTCGACAGTATTCGGGACTAGGGTCTCCTACGAGCAGTACTTC. Encoded protein: CASSSTVFGTRVSYEQYF.

This clone has just a few counts. The chain links TRBV3-1 (or the pseudogene TRBV3-2) to TRBJ1-6, with no clear D. Germline V gene sequence: CDR1 LGHDT, CDR2 YNNKEL (reference sequence). V was shortened by 1 base and J by 10 bases, with 11 bases between the two germline ends. This CDR3 has 14 amino acids. The CDR3 loop is CASSQALRGSPLHF. CDR3 nucleotide sequence: TGTGCCAGCAGCCAAGCGTTAAGAGGATCACCCCTCCACTTT.

The chain employs TRBV9 and TRBJ2-6; D gene uncertain. The germline gives CDR1 SGDLS, CDR2 YYNGEE. This CDR3 comprises 15 residues. Trimming stripped 2 bases from V and 0 bases from J, with 6 bases between. For the CDR3, the DNA is TGTGCCAGCAGCGTTTTAATCTCTGGGGCCAACGTCCTGACTTTC. This translates into CASSVLISGANVLTF.

This rearrangement joins TRBV24-1 to TRBJ2-2; TRBD1 aligns across 7 bases. Trimming at V came to 3 bases and at J to 7 bases, leaving 7 bases not matched to a gene. Germline V CDR1 and CDR2: KGHDR, SFDVKD. The length of the CDR3 is 15 residues. CDR3 amino acids: CATSDRQGEIGELFF. The DNA for the CDR3 is TGTGCCACCAGTGATAGGCAGGGGGAAATCGGGGAGCTGTTTTTT.